This TCR beta chain originates from a study of human T cells and chemical hapten exposure. This clonotype was picked up a small number of times. In TCRdb, the RACE reads were re-called with MiXCR into one record per CDR3 protein. Among roughly 130,000 distinct CDR3 sequences, 10% to 12% were seen once, and the ten largest hold 2% to 2.5%. This sample's time point: patch test 3, about 24 weeks after DPC sensitization. The sample's treatment: therapeutic diphenylcyclopropenone sensitization with weekly scalp DPC. Trimming left V 4 bases short and J 5 bases short, with 13 bases between. The CDR3 has 13 amino acids. From germline, CDR1 is SQVTM and CDR2 ANQGSEA.

The source material was whole blood, sampled in connection with sensitization to the hapten diphenylcyclopropenone (DPC). The sequence was obtained from a woman between 45 and 65 years old with alopecia areata. Some clones in this sample may be carry-over from other donors' samples. V gene TRBV29-1 combines with J gene TRBJ2-3, with a tentative D call TRBD2 (7 bases). This CDR3 reads CSVGGRGGDTQYF. The CDR3 nucleotides read TGCAGCGTTGGAGGTAGGGGGGGAGATACGCAGTATTTT.